These 2 T cell receptor beta chains came from one sample sequenced in a study of cytomegalovirus exposure and HLA in healthy donors. The repertoire was sequenced with immunoSEQ multiplex PCR; TCRdb's copy has only in-frame clones and lacks some. The data contain around 70,000 clones, 94% of them seen just once; the ten biggest clones take up roughly 1.5%. Specimen: PBMCs. Receptor source: a man between 18 and 29 years old in good health and CMV-seropositive.

This sequence joins TRBV13 and TRBJ2-7; D gene uncertain. The CDR3 has 12 amino acids. Per germline, CDR1 PRHDT and CDR2 FYEKMQ (reference sequence). Trimming stripped 4 bases from V and 4 bases from J, with 8 bases between. CDR3 loop: CASSSVAYEQYF. CDR3 sequence (DNA): TGTGCCAGCAGCTCAGTGGCATACGAGCAGTACTTC.

The chain uses TRBV5-6 and TRBJ2-7; 7 nucleotides match TRBD2. Per germline, CDR1 SGHDT and CDR2 YYEEEE. There are 15 residues in the CDR3. Trimming removed 1 base from V and 5 bases from J; junction bases left unmatched: 9. The CDR3 sequence is CASSLRAGLNHEQYF. The DNA for the CDR3 is TGTGCCAGCAGCTTGAGAGCGGGACTAAACCACGAGCAGTACTTC. Combining the CDR3 with reference TRBV5-6 and TRBJ2-7 gives the whole variable domain DAGVTQSPTHLIKTRGQQVTLRCSPKSGHDTVSWYQQALGQGPQFIFQYYEEEERQRGNFPDRFSGHQFPNYSSELNVNALLLGDSALYLCASSLRAGLNHEQYFGPGTRLTVT.